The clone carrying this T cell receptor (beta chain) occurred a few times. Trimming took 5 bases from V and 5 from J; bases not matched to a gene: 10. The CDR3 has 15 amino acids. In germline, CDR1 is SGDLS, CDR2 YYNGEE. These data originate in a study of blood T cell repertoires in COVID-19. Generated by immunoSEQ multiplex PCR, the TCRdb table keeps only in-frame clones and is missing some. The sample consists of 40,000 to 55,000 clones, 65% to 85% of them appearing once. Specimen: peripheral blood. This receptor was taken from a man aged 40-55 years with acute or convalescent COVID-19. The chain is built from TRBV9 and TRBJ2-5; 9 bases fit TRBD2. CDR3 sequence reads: CASSVLAGSWETQYF. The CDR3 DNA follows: TGTGCCAGCAGTGTGCTAGCGGGAAGCTGGGAGACCCAGTACTTC.